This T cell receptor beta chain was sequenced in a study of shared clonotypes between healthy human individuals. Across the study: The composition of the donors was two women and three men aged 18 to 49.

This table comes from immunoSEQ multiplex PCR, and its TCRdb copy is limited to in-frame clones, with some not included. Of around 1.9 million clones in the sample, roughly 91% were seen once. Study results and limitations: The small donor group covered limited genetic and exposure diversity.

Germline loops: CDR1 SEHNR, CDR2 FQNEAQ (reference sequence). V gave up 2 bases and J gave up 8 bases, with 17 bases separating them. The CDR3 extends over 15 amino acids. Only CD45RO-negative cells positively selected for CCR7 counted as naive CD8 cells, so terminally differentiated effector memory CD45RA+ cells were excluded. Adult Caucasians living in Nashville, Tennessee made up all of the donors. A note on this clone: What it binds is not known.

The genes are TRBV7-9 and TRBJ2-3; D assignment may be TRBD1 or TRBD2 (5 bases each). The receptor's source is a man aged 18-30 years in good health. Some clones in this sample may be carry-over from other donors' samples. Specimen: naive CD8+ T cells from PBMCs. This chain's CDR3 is CASSLRRGEFGTQYF. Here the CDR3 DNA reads TGTGCCAGCAGCTTAAGAAGGGGAGAATTCGGTACGCAGTATTTT.